The next 29 T cell receptor beta chains were all read from a single sample in a study of cytomegalovirus exposure and HLA in healthy donors (dated 2017 in TCRdb). Preparation of the library involved the immunoSEQ multiplex PCR assay. For the multiplex PCR, a mixture combining 60 forward primers for TCR Vbeta segments and 13 reverse primers for TCR Jbeta segments was used. This is the immuneACCESS table as TCRdb keeps it, with only in-frame sequences that have V and J called. A part of the clones is gone; compared with another copy, unresolved V genes explain less than half, and the rest is unexplained. The table for this sample lists about 160,000 clones; roughly 82% of them were counted only once. In total, the top ten clones hold roughly a tenth of the sample. The sample taken for sequencing was PBMCs. These receptors were obtained from a man aged 50 to 60 in good health and CMV-seropositive.

This clone has only one observation. The chain carries TRBV28 and TRBJ2-7, with 9 bases that match TRBD1. The CDR3 consists of 14 residues. From germline, CDR1 is MDHEN and CDR2 SYDVKM. V lost 6 bases to trimming and J lost 3 bases; unmatched junction nucleotides: 6. This CDR3 reads CASSLQGAFYEQYF. In DNA, the CDR3 is TGTGCCAGCAGCCTACAGGGGGCCTTCTACGAGCAGTACTTC. Full variable domain (remainder filled in from reference TRBV28 and TRBJ2-7): DVKVTQSSRYLVKRTGEKVFLECVQDMDHENMFWYRQDPGLGLRLIYFSYDVKMKEKGDIPEGYSVSREKKERFSLILESASTNQTSMYLCASSLQGAFYEQYFGPGTRLTVT.

This clone was detected only once. The J gene is TRBJ1-4, the V gene TRBV4-2; no clear D gene. Trimming took 0 bases from V and 7 from J, leaving 12 bases between them. Germline V CDR1 and CDR2: LGHNA, YNFKEQ. This CDR3 has 15 residues. The CDR3, as DNA: TGTGCCAGCAGCCAAGATCCGATGGTTAGTGAAAAACTGTTTTTT. This translates into CASSQDPMVSEKLFF.

In regard to this clone: Other DNA sequences of this sample code for an identical CDR3. CDR3 coding DNA: TGTGCCAGCAGTTTAGGCGGGAGCTTGTACGAGCAGTACTTC. Protein: CASSLGGSLYEQYF. The chain employs TRBV28 and TRBJ2-7, with 7 bases that match TRBD2. The germline V gene has CDR1 MDHEN and CDR2 SYDVKM. The CDR3 runs to 14 residues. With 2 bases clipped from V and 4 bases from J, the junction kept 5 bases outside the gene matches.

Turning to this clone: An end of the junction differs from the germline gene, which may be a read error. The sample carries other DNA sequences with the same CDR3. V and J are TRBV18 and TRBJ1-5; 7 bases match TRBD1. Germline values: CDR1 KGHSH, CDR2 LQKENI. The length of the CDR3 is 15 residues. CDR3 nucleotides: TGTGCCAGCTCCCCACGACAGGGTGGCAATCAGCCCCAGCATTTT. Its protein is CASSPRQGGNQPQHF.

This chain connects TRBV5-4 to TRBJ2-3; D not certain. The germline CDR1 and CDR2 sequences are SGHNT and YYREEE (reference sequence). The CDR3 consists of 12 residues. Trimming removed 0 bases at V and 6 bases at J, with 5 bases between. The CDR3 loop is CASSLGQDTQYF. The CDR3 DNA follows: TGTGCCAGCAGCTTGGGGCAGGATACGCAGTATTTT.

In its sample, this clone was seen a few times. The chain combines TRBV14 with TRBJ2-2; maybe TRBD2 (5 bases). In germline, CDR1 is SGHDN, CDR2 FVKESK. The V end lost 0 bases, the J end lost 3 bases, and 11 bases lay between the germline ends. CDR3 length: 16 residues. The CDR3 reads CASSQDRGYYTGELFF. CDR3 nucleotide sequence: TGTGCCAGCAGCCAAGACCGAGGGTACTACACCGGGGAGCTGTTTTTT.

The CDR3 bases are TGTGCCAGCAGCCTCTCCGACTTGTACAATGAGCAGTTCTTC. Translation gives CASSLSDLYNEQFF. This rearrangement joins TRBV7-3 to TRBJ2-1; D ambiguous. The CDR3 sequence is 14 residues long. V lost 5 bases and J lost 4, with 12 bases in between. The germline gives CDR1 SGHTA, CDR2 FQGTGA.

V is TRBV11-2 and J is TRBJ2-7; 9 bases line up with TRBD1. CDR1 and CDR2 (germline): SGHAT, FQNNGV. The CDR3 has 15 amino acids. The V segment lost 5 bases and the J segment 6 bases; nucleotides outside the gene matches: 11. CDR3 bases: TGTGCCAGCAGCCTTGACAGGGGGTTCTTAGTCGAGCAGTACTTC. This sequence encodes CASSLDRGFLVEQYF.

The chain couples TRBV7-6 to TRBJ1-1, with TRBD1 identical over 7 bases. V shed 5 bases, J shed 11 bases, and the junction held 11 bases outside the gene matches. The CDR3 has 13 amino acids. Germline V gives CDR1 SGHVS, CDR2 FNYEAQ. The CDR3 DNA follows: TGTGCCAGCAGCGGAGGGGGCGGCGGGGACGCTTTCTTT. It codes for CASSGGGGGDAFF.

The rearrangement uses TRBV9 and TRBJ2-7; TRBD2 agrees at 8 bases. The CDR3 runs 17 residues. The V segment lost 4 bases and the J segment 2 bases; nucleotides outside the gene matches: 14. The germline gives CDR1 SGDLS, CDR2 YYNGEE. The CDR3 DNA reads TGTGCCAGCAGCCCAAACGCCGGGGGGGGGTCAACCTACGAGCAGTACTTC. Translated, it gives CASSPNAGGGSTYEQYF.

Only a few counts were recorded for this clone. The sample has other DNA sequences that encode this CDR3 too. The chain joins TRBV30 to TRBJ1-5; 11 bases are shared with TRBD1. Unmatched junction bases numbered 4, after V lost 5 bases and J lost 4 bases. This CDR3 comprises 14 residues. Germline-derived CDR1 and CDR2 are GTSNPN and SVGIG (reference sequence). The CDR3 loop is CAWAGQGGNQPQHF. The CDR3 DNA reads as TGTGCCTGGGCGGGACAGGGGGGGAATCAGCCCCAGCATTTT.

The chain is built from TRBV2 and TRBJ2-3, with 8 bases identical to TRBD1. With V trimmed by 6 bases and J by 0 bases, 2 bases remained unmatched. The germline gives CDR1 SNHLY, CDR2 FYNNEI. The CDR3 length is 14 residues. The CDR3 region is CASRDRASTDTQYF. The CDR3 DNA sequence: TGTGCCAGCAGGGACAGGGCTAGCACAGATACGCAGTATTTT.

The CDR3 DNA sequence: TGTGCCTGGAGTGCAGGGATGGGCAATCAGCCCCAGCATTTT. This codes for CAWSAGMGNQPQHF. V and J are TRBV30 and TRBJ1-5; D possibly corresponds to TRBD1 (5 bases). The CDR3 runs to 14 residues. In germline, CDR1 is GTSNPN, CDR2 SVGIG (reference sequence). V was shortened by 1 base and J by 2 bases, with 9 bases between the two germline ends. Together with reference TRBV30 and TRBJ1-5, the CDR3 gives the full variable domain: SQTIHQWPATLVQPVGSPLSLECTVEGTSNPNLYWYRQAAGRGLQLLFYSVGIGQISSEVPQNLSASRPQDRQFILSSKKLLLSDSGFYLCAWSAGMGNQPQHFGDGTRLSIL.

V usage is TRBV6-6 and J usage is TRBJ2-6; the D gene is possibly TRBD2 (6 bases). In germline, CDR1 is MNHNY, CDR2 SVGAGI (reference sequence). V dropped 5 bases and J dropped 3 bases, with 14 bases sitting between them. The CDR3 totals 16 residues. The CDR3 DNA reads as TGTGCCAGCAGTCTCAGGTCGGGGGATGGGGCCAACGTCCTGACTTTC. It yields the protein CASSLRSGDGANVLTF.

V gene TRBV19 combines with J gene TRBJ1-4; 7 bases fit TRBD1. The CDR3 has 14 amino acids. Germline CDR1 LNHDA, CDR2 SQIVND (reference sequence). Trimming took 7 bases from V and 7 from J; bases not matched to a gene: 9. The CDR3 DNA is TGTGCCAGTAAAGAACAGGGGAATTCTGAAAAACTGTTTTTT. Amino acid sequence: CASKEQGNSEKLFF. Drawing the rest from reference TRBV19 and TRBJ1-4, the complete variable domain is DGGITQSPKYLFRKEGQNVTLSCEQNLNHDAMYWYRQDPGQGLRLIYYSQIVNDFQKGDIAEGYSVSREKKESFPLTVTSAQKNPTAFYLCASKEQGNSEKLFFGSGTQLSVL.

This chain connects TRBV9 to TRBJ2-1, with 15 bases fitting TRBD2. The CDR3 sequence is 20 residues long. Germline values: CDR1 SGDLS, CDR2 YYNGEE. J gave up 0 bases and V 2 bases, and 9 bases lay outside the gene matches. The CDR3 nucleotides read TGTGCCAGCAGCGTCGCCCCGGGACTAGCGGGGGGAAGCTCCTACAATGAGCAGTTCTTC. Its translation is CASSVAPGLAGGSSYNEQFF.

V usage is TRBV6-4 and J usage is TRBJ2-2; maybe TRBD2 (5 bases). Trimming removed 6 bases from V and 9 bases from J, with 17 bases in between. The length of the CDR3 is 14 residues. CDR1 MRHNA and CDR2 SNTAGT come from the germline V gene. As DNA, the CDR3 is TGTGCCAGCAGAACTAGAAGTCGGTGCCGGGAGCTGTTTTTT. Amino acid sequence: CASRTRSRCRELFF.

The chain recombines TRBV5-4 with TRBJ2-1; D gene unclear. Per germline, CDR1 SGHNT and CDR2 YYREEE (reference sequence). V was pared by 0 bases and J by 6 bases, with 16 bases between. This CDR3 region has 16 residues. The CDR3 region is CASSLGQIVNGNEQFF. The CDR3 region has the DNA TGTGCCAGCAGCTTGGGGCAGATTGTCAATGGCAATGAGCAGTTCTTC.

The chain is built from TRBV12-5 and TRBJ2-3; 7 nucleotides match TRBD2. CDR1 LGHNT and CDR2 FRNRAP come from the germline V gene. Trimming at V came to 1 base and at J to 5 bases, leaving 6 bases not matched to a gene. The CDR3 is 15 amino acids. CDR3 in amino acids: CASGLGGSQGDTQYF. The CDR3, as DNA: TGTGCTAGTGGTTTGGGCGGGAGCCAGGGAGATACGCAGTATTTT.

This clone has only a few counts. The chain joins TRBV10-3 to TRBJ1-1, with 7 bases identical to TRBD1. The length of the CDR3 is 13 residues. Germline CDR1 is ENHRY and CDR2 is SYGVKD. Trimming took 7 bases from V and 2 from J; bases not matched to a gene: 4. In nucleotides, the CDR3 is TGTGCCATCACCCGGGACAGAAACACTGAAGCTTTCTTT. This codes for CAITRDRNTEAFF.

V gene TRBV5-6 combines with J gene TRBJ1-2, with 10 bases fitting TRBD1. This CDR3 region has 14 residues. V was pared by 4 bases and J by 2 bases, with 2 bases of the junction left unmatched. From germline, CDR1 is SGHDT and CDR2 YYEEEE. The CDR3 DNA follows: TGTGCCAGCAGCCGGGGACAGGGGAACTATGGCTACACCTTC. Protein: CASSRGQGNYGYTF.

V is TRBV15 and J is TRBJ2-7; 11 positions agree with TRBD1. CDR3 length: 17 amino acids. The V segment lost 0 bases and the J segment 3 bases; nucleotides outside the gene matches: 7. CDR1 and CDR2 from the germline V gene are LNHNV and YYDKDF (reference sequence). CDR3 protein: CATSRDLRTGGHYEQYF. CDR3 nucleotides: TGTGCCACCAGCAGAGATCTGAGGACAGGGGGCCACTACGAGCAGTACTTC. Full variable domain (rest looked up from reference TRBV15 and TRBJ2-7): DAMVIQNPRYQVTQFGKPVTLSCSQTLNHNVMYWYQQKSSQAPKLLFHYYDKDFNNEADTPDNFQSRRPNTSFCFLDIRSPGLGDTAMYLCATSRDLRTGGHYEQYFGPGTRLTVT.

The rearrangement uses TRBV18 and TRBJ1-3; D unclear. CDR1 is KGHSH and CDR2 is LQKENI in the germline V gene. The V end lost 6 bases, the J end lost 0 bases, and 9 bases lay between the germline ends. CDR3 size: 14 residues. CDR3 nucleotide sequence: TGTGCCAGCTCCCCAGCGAGCTCTGGAAACACCATATATTTT. Translating gives CASSPASSGNTIYF.

The DNA of the CDR3 is TGTGCCAGCTCACCATCGGGACAGCTCACCTACGAGCAGTACTTC. It is translated as CASSPSGQLTYEQYF. The genes are TRBV18 and TRBJ2-7, with 7 bases fitting TRBD1. Per germline, CDR1 KGHSH and CDR2 LQKENI. There are 15 residues in the CDR3. Trimming cost V 2 bases and J 2 bases; bases outside gene matches: 6.

This clone has a handful of counts. The rearrangement links TRBV27 to TRBJ2-1; D may be TRBD1 (6 bases). This CDR3 spans 13 amino acids. The V gene lost 2 bases and the J gene lost 7 bases, with 9 bases spanning the gap. The germline gives CDR1 MNHEY, CDR2 SMNVEV (reference sequence). The CDR3 DNA is TGTGCCAGCAGTTTACAGGGGCGGAATGAGCAGTTCTTC. This translates into CASSLQGRNEQFF.

The chain is built from TRBV19 and TRBJ2-7, with D tentatively TRBD2 (5 bases). The CDR3 is 12 residues long. Trimming took 3 bases from V and 6 from J, leaving 9 bases between them. Germline CDR1 is LNHDA and CDR2 is SQIVND (reference sequence). The CDR3 sequence is CASSIGGGEQYF. The CDR3 DNA reads TGTGCCAGTAGTATTGGCGGAGGCGAGCAGTACTTC.

This sequence joins TRBV2 and TRBJ2-1; D perhaps matches TRBD1 (6 bases). The CDR3 covers 15 residues. Germline V CDR1 and CDR2: SNHLY, FYNNEI. V lost 6 bases and J 0 bases, leaving 12 bases between the germline ends. In nucleotides, the CDR3 is TGTGCCAGCAGAGGACAGACGAGCTCCTACAATGAGCAGTTCTTC. It encodes CASRGQTSSYNEQFF. Full variable domain (rest looked up from reference TRBV2 and TRBJ2-1): EPEVTQTPSHQVTQMGQEVILRCVPISNHLYFYWYRQILGQKVEFLVSFYNNEISEKSEIFDDQFSVERPDGSNFTLKIRSTKLEDSAMYFCASRGQTSSYNEQFFGPGTRLTVL.

The chain combines TRBV28 with TRBJ2-1; unclear D gene. Trimming shortened V by 7 bases and J by 0 bases, and 10 bases separated the two germline ends. The germline CDR1 and CDR2 sequences are MDHEN and SYDVKM. This CDR3 has 14 amino acids. The CDR3 region has the DNA TGTGCCAGCAAAGAGGTTGTCTCCTACAATGAGCAGTTCTTC. Its translation is CASKEVVSYNEQFF.

V usage is TRBV2 and J usage is TRBJ1-2; possibly TRBD1 for D (6 bases). The CDR3 is made up of 15 amino acids. From germline, CDR1 is SNHLY and CDR2 FYNNEI. V was shortened by 4 bases and J by 8 bases, with 20 bases between the two germline ends. The CDR3 sequence: CASSGRGRNSGGYTF. Written as DNA, the CDR3 is TGTGCCAGCAGTGGCAGGGGCCGAAATTCGGGGGGCTACACCTTC.